This T cell receptor (beta chain) derives from a study of blood T cells in healthy people across ages. General study findings and limits: Estimated diversity across one million T cells was deemed an underestimate. The lack of PBMC sorting stopped any conclusive naive versus antigen-experienced comparison.

For this clonotype: Its antigen is as yet unknown.

The CDR3 is 16 amino acids. Looked up from germline, CDR1 is SEHNR and CDR2 is FQNEAQ (reference sequence). V was pared by 5 bases and J by 4 bases, with 20 bases between. The authors ran a second PCR of roughly 6 to 11 cycles using a sample-barcoded 5' primer and a J-beta primer mix. Individual samples furnished no less than 2.5 million CDR3-containing paired-end reads apiece. A single record per CDR3 protein comes from TCRdb applying MiXCR to the 5' RACE reads. The sample carries 650,000 to 800,000 distinct CDR3 sequences, more than 40% recorded once. Sequenced input: blood. The sequence came from a man in his sixties in good health. The chain is built from TRBV7-9 and TRBJ2-5; tentative D call: TRBD1 (6 bases). In DNA, the CDR3 is TGTGCCAGCAGCGCCACAAATACAGGGTTGAGAGAGACCCAGTACTTC. Amino acid sequence: CASSATNTGLRETQYF.